The following is a T cell receptor (beta chain) sequence with its context. The antigen is not known. Looked up from germline, CDR1 is MNHEY and CDR2 is SVGAGI. The ends were cut back, 10 bases at V and 7 bases at J, with 11 bases in the middle. This CDR3 has 10 residues. A J-beta primer mix and a sample-barcoded 5' primer were used in a second PCR of roughly 6 to 11 cycles. Sequencing recovered at least 2.5 million CDR3-containing paired-end reads from each sample. Each CDR3 protein is one row after TCRdb ran MiXCR on the 5' RACE reads. The table records over 1,500,000 distinct CDR3 sequences, around half of them present only once. The data belong to a study of blood T cells in healthy people across ages. Findings and caveats of the study: Unknown donor CMV status possibly confounded expanded clonotype changes.

The draw of peripheral blood yielded roughly 9.4 milliliters from each donor. The chain couples TRBV6-5 to TRBJ2-7; D is uncertain. Sequencing was performed on blood. The receptor's source is a middle-aged woman in good health. The CDR3 spells CATGLREQYF. CDR3 in DNA: TGTGCCACCGGCCTACGAGAGCAGTACTTC.